Listed here are 27 T cell receptor beta chains from one sample, sequenced in a study of cytomegalovirus exposure and HLA in healthy donors. Measured with immunoSEQ multiplex PCR; TCRdb has only the in-frame clones, and not every one. The table has 120,000 to 150,000 clones, 80% to 90% seen once; the top ten hold 1.4%. Specimen: PBMCs. These receptors all stem from a woman younger than 45 in good health and CMV-seronegative.

V gene TRBV25-1 combines with J gene TRBJ2-4, with a possible D match to TRBD1 (6 bases). Trimming took 10 bases from V and 1 from J, leaving 11 bases between them. The CDR3 has 13 residues. Germline-derived CDR1 and CDR2 are MGHDK and SYGVNS. CDR3 nucleotide sequence: TGTGCCAATACTAGGGGGGCCAAAAACATTCAGTACTTC. It encodes CANTRGAKNIQYF.

The V gene is TRBV6-1, the J gene TRBJ1-5; D is perhaps TRBD1 (5 bases). Germline CDR1 MNHNS, CDR2 SASEGT. This CDR3 comprises 15 residues. CDR3 amino acids: CTSRGGSLLDQPQHF. CDR3 nucleotide sequence: TGTACCTCACGGGGGGGTTCGCTGTTGGATCAGCCCCAGCATTTT.

The chain has TRBV9 and TRBJ2-7; D uncertain. This CDR3 region has 13 residues. V was cut by 5 bases and J by 0 bases, with 9 bases left in between. CDR1 SGDLS and CDR2 YYNGEE come from the germline V gene. The CDR3 DNA reads TGTGCCAGCAGTGACCGACACTCCTACGAGCAGTACTTC. Encoded protein: CASSDRHSYEQYF.

V and J are TRBV2 and TRBJ2-1, with TRBD2 identical over 12 bases. Germline trimming cut 6 bases from V and 5 bases from J; bases unmatched to any gene: 8. The CDR3 totals 16 residues. The germline gives CDR1 SNHLY, CDR2 FYNNEI. In DNA, the CDR3 is TGTGCCAGCAGCGGGTTAAGACTAGCGGGGGACAATGAGCAGTTCTTC. Its protein product is CASSGLRLAGDNEQFF.

V gene TRBV5-1 combines with J gene TRBJ2-3, with 9 bases lining up with TRBD2. The length of the CDR3 is 17 residues. J gave up 1 base and V 2 bases, and 8 bases lay outside the gene matches. CDR1 SGHRS and CDR2 YFSETQ come from the germline V gene. CDR3 amino acids: CASSLGLKRGGTDTQYF. In DNA form, the CDR3 reads TGCGCCAGCAGCTTAGGGCTGAAGCGGGGGGGCACAGATACGCAGTATTTT.

This chain uses TRBV15 with TRBJ2-1, with 10 bases matching TRBD2. The V segment lost 1 base and the J segment 8 bases; nucleotides outside the gene matches: 8. CDR3 length equals 16 residues. Germline-derived CDR1 and CDR2 are LNHNV and YYDKDF (reference sequence). CDR3 nucleotides: TGTGCCACCAGCAGAGCGAGCGGGGGGGCGGGGTATGAGCAGTTCTTC. It translates to CATSRASGGAGYEQFF.

The rearrangement uses TRBV11-2 and TRBJ2-5; D not certain. Germline-derived CDR1 and CDR2 are SGHAT and FQNNGV. V was cut by 8 bases and J by 2 bases, with 9 bases left in between. The CDR3 is 12 amino acids. CDR3 in amino acids: CASGYQQETQYF. The CDR3 nucleotides are TGTGCCAGCGGTTATCAGCAAGAGACCCAGTACTTC. Using reference TRBV11-2 and TRBJ2-5 for the parts outside the CDR3, the full variable domain is EAGVAQSPRYKIIEKRQSVAFWCNPISGHATLYWYQQILGQGPKLLIQFQNNGVVDDSQLPKDRFSAERLKGVDSTLKIQPAKLEDSAVYLCASGYQQETQYFGPGTRLLVL.

This chain joins TRBV6-4 and TRBJ1-1; D unclear. Germline lookup yields CDR1 MRHNA and CDR2 SNTAGT. The CDR3 has 13 residues. The ends were cut back, 4 bases at V and 0 bases at J, with 6 bases in the middle. CDR3 loop: CASSVNMNTEAFF. In nucleotides, the CDR3 is TGTGCCAGCAGTGTTAATATGAACACTGAAGCTTTCTTT.

This clone was observed a few times. The chain uses TRBV28 and TRBJ2-7; perhaps TRBD1 as D (6 bases). Germline CDR1 is MDHEN and CDR2 is SYDVKM. V lost 6 bases to trimming and J lost 6 bases, with 21 bases between them. This CDR3 is 15 amino acids long. The CDR3 nucleotides read TGTGCCAGCAGCCGTATTAAAATTACAGGGTTCGAGCAGTACTTC. Protein: CASSRIKITGFEQYF.

This chain links TRBV19 with TRBJ2-7; 8 bases match TRBD1. The length of the CDR3 is 14 residues. After removal of 5 bases from V and 3 bases from J, the junction contained 6 bases not matched to a gene. Germline CDR1 reads LNHDA; CDR2 reads SQIVND (reference sequence). The CDR3 protein is CASSSGDRFYEQYF. CDR3 sequence (DNA): TGTGCCAGTAGTTCGGGGGACAGGTTCTACGAGCAGTACTTC.

V gene TRBV11-2 combines with J gene TRBJ2-1; no reliable D call. The CDR3 is made up of 15 amino acids. Trimming took off 0 bases at V and 4 bases at J, with 10 bases between the two ends. CDR1 and CDR2 from the germline V gene are SGHAT and FQNNGV. The CDR3 protein is CASSLEAPRYNEQFF. Here the CDR3 DNA reads TGTGCCAGCAGCTTAGAGGCCCCCCGATACAATGAGCAGTTCTTC.

Only one count was recorded for this clone. The V and J genes are TRBV29-1 and TRBJ2-7; 9 bases fit TRBD1. V lost 0 bases to trimming and J lost 6 bases; unmatched junction nucleotides: 6. Germline V CDR1 and CDR2: SQVTM, ANQGSEA. This CDR3 is built from 14 residues. The CDR3 DNA is TGCAGCGTTGAAGATCTACGGACAGGGGTCGAGCAGTACTTC. As protein: CSVEDLRTGVEQYF.

V and J are TRBV19 and TRBJ2-7; 7 bases match TRBD1. The CDR3 runs to 15 residues. V lost 6 bases, J lost 3 bases, and 11 bases stayed unmatched. Germline CDR1 is LNHDA and CDR2 is SQIVND (reference sequence). The CDR3 is CASSAWWGQNYEQYF. CDR3 nucleotide sequence: TGTGCCAGTAGCGCTTGGTGGGGACAGAACTACGAGCAGTACTTC.

This chain connects TRBV29-1 to TRBJ2-2; possible D gene TRBD1, 5 bases. CDR3 size: 12 residues. CDR1 and CDR2 (germline): SQVTM, ANQGSEA. The V gene lost 8 bases and the J gene lost 5 bases, with 12 bases spanning the gap. The CDR3 DNA sequence: TGCAGCTTCTTTTCAGGGACCGGGGAGCTGTTTTTT. Residues: CSFFSGTGELFF.

The genes are TRBV18 and TRBJ2-3; no clear D gene. Trimming took 6 bases from V and 2 from J, leaving 9 bases between them. Germline V gene data show CDR1 as KGHSH and CDR2 as LQKENI. The CDR3 loop spans 13 amino acids. The CDR3 nucleotides are TGTGCCAGCTCCTTATTAAACACAGATACGCAGTATTTT. It codes for CASSLLNTDTQYF.

This clone was seen a single time. This rearrangement joins TRBV19 to TRBJ1-1, with TRBD1 as a possible D gene (6 bases). Germline V gene data show CDR1 as LNHDA and CDR2 as SQIVND (reference sequence). The CDR3 has 15 amino acids. The germline V and J ends were trimmed by 5 bases and 5 bases, with 18 bases remaining between them. CDR3 in DNA: TGTGCCAGTAGTTCTGCCGGGGGGCGGTGGACTGAAGCTTTCTTT. It specifies CASSSAGGRWTEAFF.

The rearrangement joins TRBV9 to TRBJ2-3, with D tentatively TRBD2 (6 bases). The CDR3 covers 15 residues. V dropped 4 bases and J dropped 3 bases, with 15 bases sitting between them. Germline loops: CDR1 SGDLS, CDR2 YYNGEE. The CDR3 reads CASSSRGRKTDTQYF. The CDR3, as DNA: TGTGCCAGCAGCTCTCGTGGGAGGAAGACAGATACGCAGTATTTT.

The rearrangement links TRBV25-1 to TRBJ2-3, with D perhaps TRBD1 (7 bases). Germline CDR1 and CDR2: MGHDK and SYGVNS. CDR3 length: 16 residues. V shed 6 bases and J shed 0 bases, with 16 bases lying between them. The CDR3: CASSAGGRTSTDTQYF. CDR3 DNA: TGTGCCAGCAGCGCAGGGGGGAGAACAAGCACAGATACGCAGTATTTT. The full variable domain, in which reference TRBV25-1 and TRBJ2-3 provide the parts outside the CDR3, is EADIYQTPRYLVIGTGKKITLECSQTMGHDKMYWYQQDPGMELHLIHYSYGVNSTEKGDLSSESTVSRIRTEHFPLTLESARPSHTSQYLCASSAGGRTSTDTQYFGPGTRLTVL.

The chain uses TRBV30 and TRBJ2-1; D not certain. Trimming pared 0 bases from V and 6 bases from J, leaving 9 bases between. Germline loops: CDR1 GTSNPN, CDR2 SVGIG (reference sequence). The length of the CDR3 is 13 residues. CDR3 region: CAWSVLAANEQFF. The CDR3 nucleotides read TGTGCCTGGAGTGTACTGGCGGCCAATGAGCAGTTCTTC. The full variable domain, completed using reference TRBV30 and TRBJ2-1, is SQTIHQWPATLVQPVGSPLSLECTVEGTSNPNLYWYRQAAGRGLQLLFYSVGIGQISSEVPQNLSASRPQDRQFILSSKKLLLSDSGFYLCAWSVLAANEQFFGPGTRLTVL.

The chain recombines TRBV30 with TRBJ1-2; TRBD1 might be the D (6 bases). V was clipped by 0 bases and J by 8 bases, with 10 bases between them. Germline V lookup: CDR1 GTSNPN, CDR2 SVGIG (reference sequence). The CDR3 is 12 amino acids. CDR3 sequence: CAWSVQGWGYTF. In DNA, the CDR3 is TGTGCCTGGAGTGTACAGGGATGGGGCTACACCTTC.

The chain links TRBV6-6 to TRBJ1-1; perhaps TRBD1 as D (5 bases). CDR3 size: 13 residues. From germline, CDR1 is MNHNY and CDR2 SVGAGI (reference sequence). CDR3 nucleotide sequence: TGTGGCACACTGGCGCAAATAGGGGATAGGGCTTTCTTT. It is translated as CGTLAQIGDRAFF.

The V gene is TRBV5-1, the J gene TRBJ2-1; 10 bases map to TRBD2. V lost 0 bases to trimming and J lost 9 bases; unmatched junction nucleotides: 6. CDR3 length equals 15 residues. Germline loops: CDR1 SGHRS, CDR2 YFSETQ. CDR3 sequence reads: CASSLGAGGGGEQFF. The CDR3 DNA reads as TGCGCCAGCAGCTTGGGAGCGGGGGGGGGCGGTGAGCAGTTCTTC.

The V and J genes are TRBV28 and TRBJ2-7, with 8 bases that match TRBD1. The CDR3 sequence is 14 residues long. After removal of 4 bases from V and 7 bases from J, the junction contained 9 bases not matched to a gene. Germline V CDR1 and CDR2: MDHEN, SYDVKM. CDR3 loop: CASSSPGQGYEQYF. As DNA, the CDR3 is TGTGCCAGCAGTTCCCCAGGACAGGGTTATGAGCAGTACTTC.

The rearrangement links TRBV11-2 to TRBJ1-3; D remains ambiguous. This CDR3 contains 14 residues. Trimming removed 8 bases at V and 0 bases at J, with 11 bases between. In germline, CDR1 is SGHAT, CDR2 FQNNGV. In DNA, the CDR3 is TGTGCCAGCGAGGACTGGCGCTCTGGAAACACCATATATTTT. Translating it yields CASEDWRSGNTIYF.

The J gene is TRBJ1-2, the V gene TRBV7-6, with D possibly TRBD1 on 5 matching bases. Trimming removed 5 bases at V and 1 base at J, with 23 bases between. CDR1 SGHVS and CDR2 FNYEAQ come from the germline V gene. This CDR3 contains 18 residues. The CDR3 region has the DNA TGTGCCAGCAGCCTCCGACCTCTGGACACGGGTTTTAACTATGGCTACACCTTC. Amino acid sequence: CASSLRPLDTGFNYGYTF.

J is TRBJ1-1 and V is TRBV4-1; 9 bases line up with TRBD1. The V gene's germline CDR1 is MGHRA and CDR2 YSYEKL. The CDR3 spans 16 residues. J gave up 6 bases and V 2 bases, and 10 bases lay outside the gene matches. The CDR3 bases are TGCGCCAGCAGCCAACATCCACAGGGGGCAAGGGCTGAAGCTTTCTTT. Translated: CASSQHPQGARAEAFF.

This chain uses TRBV28 with TRBJ1-1; TRBD1 agrees at 8 bases. V shed 6 bases and J 9 bases; nucleotides not matched to a gene: 12. The CDR3 length is 14 residues. Germline-derived CDR1 and CDR2 are MDHEN and SYDVKM. DNA for the CDR3: TGTGCCAGCAGCCCGAGACAGGGGCGGAATCAAGCTTTCTTT. Amino acid sequence: CASSPRQGRNQAFF.